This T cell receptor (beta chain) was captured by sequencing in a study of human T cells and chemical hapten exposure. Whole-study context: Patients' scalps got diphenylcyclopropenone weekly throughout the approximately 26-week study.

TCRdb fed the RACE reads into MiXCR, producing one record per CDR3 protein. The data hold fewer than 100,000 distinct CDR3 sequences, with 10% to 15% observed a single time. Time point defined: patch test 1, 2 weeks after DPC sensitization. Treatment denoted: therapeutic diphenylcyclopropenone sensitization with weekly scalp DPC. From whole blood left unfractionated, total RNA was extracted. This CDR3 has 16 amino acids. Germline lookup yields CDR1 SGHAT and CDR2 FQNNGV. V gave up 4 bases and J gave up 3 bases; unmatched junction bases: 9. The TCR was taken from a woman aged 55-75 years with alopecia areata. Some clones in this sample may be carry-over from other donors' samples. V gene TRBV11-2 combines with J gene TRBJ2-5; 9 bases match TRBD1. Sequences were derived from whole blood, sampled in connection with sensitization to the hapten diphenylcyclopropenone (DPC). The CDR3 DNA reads TGTGCCAGCAGCTACAACAGGGGGCAAGGCGAAGAGACCCAGTACTTC. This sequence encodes CASSYNRGQGEETQYF.